Listed below are T cell receptor beta chains from one sample, sequenced in a study of somatic mutations in cytotoxic T cells in rheumatoid arthritis. Some clones are missing from TCRdb's copy, which holds only in-frame ones; the method was immunoSEQ multiplex PCR. The sample contains about 17,000 clones, 75% to 90% of which appear only once. Sequencing was performed on CD8+ T cells sorted from blood. These receptors came from an adult with rheumatoid arthritis. CDR3s include the opening cysteine and the closing phenylalanine or tryptophan. D genes are given only for firm matches. Rows may omit the clone size; those that give it use once, few, many or a size class.

. | TRBJ1-4 | TRBV12-5 | . | CASGLGLGNEKLFF | TGTGCTAGTGGTTTGGGACTGGGTAATGAAAAACTGTTTTTT
. | TRBJ2-7 | TRBV7-7 | . | CASSPHPGEDEQYF | TGTGCCAGCAGCCCCCACCCAGGGGAGGACGAGCAGTACTTC
. | TRBJ1-1 | TRBV19 | TRBD1 | CASQTGTVNTEAFF | TGTGCCAGTCAAACCGGGACAGTTAACACTGAAGCTTTCTTT
few | TRBJ1-1 | TRBV6-1 | TRBD1 | CASSPGTGGSEAFF | TGTGCCAGCAGCCCCGGGACAGGGGGATCTGAAGCTTTCTTT
. | TRBJ1-6 | TRBV5-5 | . | CASSPDPGLLSPLHF | TGTGCCAGCAGCCCTGACCCTGGACTTCTTTCACCCCTCCACTTT
. | TRBJ2-1 | TRBV28 | TRBD1 | CASSETGLGNEQFF | TGTGCCAGCAGTGAGACAGGGTTGGGCAATGAGCAGTTCTTC
. | TRBJ2-7 | TRBV27 | TRBD2 | CASSLLAGTPYEQYF | TGTGCCAGCAGCTTACTAGCGGGCACTCCCTACGAGCAGTACTTC
. | TRBJ1-4 | TRBV7-8 | . | CASSQYGGLGEKLFF | TGTGCCAGCAGTCAATACGGGGGCTTAGGTGAAAAACTGTTTTTT
. | TRBJ1-2 | TRBV25-1 | . | CASSVGGGYGYTF | TGTGCCAGCAGTGTGGGGGGTGGGTATGGCTACACCTTC
. | TRBJ1-1 | TRBV5-1 | . | CASSLDLAGNKAFF | TGCGCCAGCAGCTTGGATCTGGCGGGGAATAAAGCTTTCTTT
once | TRBJ1-2 | TRBV7-9 | . | CASTPSPYGYTF | TGTGCCAGCACTCCTTCTCCTTATGGCTACACCTTC
. | TRBJ2-7 | TRBV5-1 | . | CASSLVGGYEQYF | TGCGCCAGCAGCTTGGTGGGCGGCTACGAGCAGTACTTC
. | TRBJ2-5 | TRBV7-3 | TRBD1 | CASSAWDRVGETQYF | TGTGCCAGCAGCGCTTGGGACAGGGTCGGCGAGACCCAGTACTTC
. | TRBJ1-3 | TRBV28 | . | CASSFPGNGNTIYF | TGTGCCAGCAGTTTTCCGGGTAACGGAAACACCATATATTTT
. | TRBJ1-1 | TRBV7-9 | . | CASSPNRGGGYTEAFF | TGTGCCAGCAGCCCTAACCGGGGGGGTGGGTACACTGAAGCTTTCTTT
once | TRBJ1-2 | TRBV6-1 | . | CASSEGRLANYGYTF | TGTGCCAGCAGTGAAGGCAGGCTAGCTAACTATGGCTACACCTTC
. | TRBJ2-7 | TRBV4-1 | TRBD1 | CASSRARDSSYEQYF | TGCGCCAGCAGCCGGGCCCGGGACAGCTCCTACGAGCAGTACTTC
. | TRBJ1-6 | TRBV6-5 | TRBD1 | CASSYSGQGNSPLHF | TGTGCCAGCAGTTACTCGGGACAGGGCAATTCACCCCTCCACTTT
few | TRBJ1-1 | TRBV7-9 | TRBD1 | CASRSTGPFTEAFF | TGTGCCAGCAGGTCGACAGGGCCCTTCACTGAAGCTTTCTTT
. | TRBJ1-6 | TRBV30 | . | CAWAGSSYNSPLHF | TGTGCCTGGGCAGGGAGCTCCTATAATTCACCCCTCCACTTT
once | TRBJ1-1 | TRBV5-1 | . | CASSHRGGTEAFF | TGCGCCAGCAGCCATCGGGGGGGGACTGAAGCTTTCTTT
. | TRBJ1-4 | TRBV27 | . | CASSLLGGEEKLFF | TGTGCCAGCAGTTTATTGGGAGGGGAGGAAAAACTGTTTTTT
. | TRBJ1-2 | TRBV25-1 | . | CASSEVGYTF | TGTGCCAGCAGTGAAGTGGGCTACACCTTC
. | TRBJ1-2 | TRBV9 | TRBD1 | CASSATGQGKYGYTF | TGTGCCAGCAGCGCGACTGGACAGGGAAAATATGGCTACACCTTC
. | TRBJ2-7 | TRBV7-8 | . | CASSLNSGNYEQYF | TGTGCCAGCAGCTTAAATTCTGGGAACTACGAGCAGTACTTC
. | TRBJ2-7 | TRBV2 | . | CASSERGDEQYF | TGTGCCAGCAGTGAAAGGGGGGACGAGCAGTACTTC
. | TRBJ2-1 | TRBV27 | TRBD1 | CASRPGTGTYNEQFF | TGTGCCAGCAGACCCGGGACAGGGACCTACAATGAGCAGTTCTTC
. | TRBJ2-2 | TRBV9 | TRBD2 | CASSVAGGAKELFF | TGTGCCAGCAGCGTAGCGGGGGGGGCAAAGGAGCTGTTTTTT
. | TRBJ1-4 | TRBV9 | . | CASSPTGIRTNEKLFF | TGTGCCAGCAGCCCCACAGGGATCCGAACTAATGAAAAACTGTTTTTT
. | TRBJ2-1 | TRBV11-2 | TRBD2 | CASRPGGGPNEQFF | TGTGCCAGCCGACCGGGGGGGGGTCCGAATGAGCAGTTCTTC
once | TRBJ2-3 | TRBV9 | . | CASSVGNTQYF | TGTGCCAGCAGCGTTGGAAATACGCAGTATTTT
. | TRBJ2-3 | TRBV27 | . | CASSSHYQGGGTDTQYF | TGTGCCAGCAGTTCCCATTACCAGGGGGGGGGCACAGATACGCAGTATTTT
once | TRBJ1-6 | TRBV28 | . | CASRVWGRSYNSPLHF | TGTGCCAGCCGAGTATGGGGGAGGTCCTATAATTCACCCCTCCACTTT
. | TRBJ2-3 | TRBV19 | . | CASSMGGVTDTQYF | TGTGCCAGTAGTATGGGAGGAGTCACAGATACGCAGTATTTT
few | TRBJ1-4 | TRBV27 | . | CASSLRRNEKLFF | TGTGCCAGCAGTTTAAGGCGGAATGAAAAACTGTTTTTT
. | TRBJ2-7 | TRBV6-1 | . | CASRKTRVTYEQYF | TGTGCCAGCAGGAAGACCAGGGTAACCTACGAGCAGTACTTC
. | TRBJ2-1 | TRBV10-3 | . | CAISESSSSYNEQFF | TGTGCCATCAGTGAGTCTAGTAGCTCCTACAATGAGCAGTTCTTC
. | TRBJ2-3 | TRBV25-1 | TRBD2 | CASSEGRVNADTQYF | TGTGCCAGCAGTGAAGGGAGGGTGAACGCAGATACGCAGTATTTT
. | TRBJ2-1 | TRBV7-7 | . | CASSPFRDTTYNEQFF | TGTGCCAGCAGCCCTTTCCGGGACACCACCTACAATGAGCAGTTCTTC
. | TRBJ2-7 | TRBV25-1 | . | CASRGQTYEQYF | TGTGCCAGCAGAGGCCAGACCTACGAGCAGTACTTC
. | TRBJ2-7 | TRBV4-1 | . | CASSQTRLGAYYEQYF | TGCGCCAGCAGCCAGACCCGGCTGGGGGCCTACTACGAGCAGTACTTC
medium-sized | TRBJ1-5 | TRBV6-1 | TRBD1 | CASSAWDRGSNQPQHF | TGTGCCAGCAGTGCATGGGACAGGGGGAGCAATCAGCCCCAGCATTTT
few | TRBJ2-1 | TRBV6-1 | TRBD2 | CASSELAGGYNEQFF | TGTGCCAGCAGTGAACTAGCGGGGGGGTACAATGAGCAGTTCTTC
. | TRBJ1-4 | TRBV19 | . | CASSRVPLSGEKLFF | TGTGCCAGTAGTCGCGTCCCGCTAAGCGGTGAAAAACTGTTTTTT
. | TRBJ1-1 | TRBV2 | . | CASRHGPNTEAFF | TGTGCCAGCAGACACGGCCCGAACACTGAAGCTTTCTTT
. | TRBJ1-2 | TRBV6-5 | . | CASRHNRVQGYTF | TGTGCCAGCAGACACAACAGGGTCCAGGGCTACACCTTC
. | TRBJ2-7 | TRBV4-1 | . | CASSPRVTYEQYF | TGCGCCAGCAGTCCCAGGGTAACCTACGAGCAGTACTTC
. | TRBJ1-2 | TRBV15 | . | CATSQSQGPLIDGYTF | TGTGCCACCAGCCAGAGTCAGGGGCCCTTAATTGATGGCTACACCTTC